This TCR beta chain was captured by sequencing in a study of T cell responses to AZD1222 COVID-19 vaccine. Whole-study results and caveats: Nearly half of spike-specific TCRs reportedly target unmutated variant regions. In all cases, repertoires were sampled only after the peak T cell response.

Sequencing was performed with immunoSEQ multiplex PCR; in TCRdb, only in-frame clones are kept and a portion is missing. The data hold some 97,000 clones, with about 90% observed a single time. The CDR3 length is 14 residues. V was cut by 3 bases and J by 3 bases, with 12 bases left in between. The germline gives CDR1 SGHNT, CDR2 YYREEE (reference sequence). In regard to this clone: Its antigen is not known.

The gene calls are TRBV5-4 and TRBJ1-2, with D tentatively TRBD1 (6 bases). This receptor was taken from an adult in good health. Sequences were derived from peripheral blood, sampled on day 0 of MenACWY control vaccination. As DNA, the CDR3 is TGTGCCAGCAGCTCTCCAGGGGCTCACTATGGCTACACCTTC. Protein sequence: CASSSPGAHYGYTF.